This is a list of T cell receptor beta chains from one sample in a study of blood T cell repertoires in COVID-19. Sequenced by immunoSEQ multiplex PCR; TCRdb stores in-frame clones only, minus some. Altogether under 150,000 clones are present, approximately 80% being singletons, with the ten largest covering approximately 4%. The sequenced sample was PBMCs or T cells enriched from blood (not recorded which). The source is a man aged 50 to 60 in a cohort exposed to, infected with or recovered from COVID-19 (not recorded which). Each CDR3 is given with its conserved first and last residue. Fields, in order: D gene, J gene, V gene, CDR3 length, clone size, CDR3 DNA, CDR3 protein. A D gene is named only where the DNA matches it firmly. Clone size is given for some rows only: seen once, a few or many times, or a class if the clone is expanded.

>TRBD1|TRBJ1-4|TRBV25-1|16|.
TGTGCCAGCAGTGAATATTTTGGGACAGGGAATGAAAAACTGTTTTTT
CASSEYFGTGNEKLFF
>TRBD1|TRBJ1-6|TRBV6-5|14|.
TGTGCCATTAGAGGGGGACAGTATAATTCACCCCTCCACTTT
CAIRGGQYNSPLHF
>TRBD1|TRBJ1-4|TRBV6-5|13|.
TGTGCCAGCAGGCAGGGGGCTTGGGAAAAACTGTTTTTT
CASRQGAWEKLFF
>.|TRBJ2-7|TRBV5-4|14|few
TGTGCCAGCAGCACCCGGACGGGAGCCTACGAGCAGTACTTC
CASSTRTGAYEQYF
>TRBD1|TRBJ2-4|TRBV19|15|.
TGTGCCAGTAGTACCGGACAGGGGGCCGGGAACATTCAGTACTTC
CASSTGQGAGNIQYF
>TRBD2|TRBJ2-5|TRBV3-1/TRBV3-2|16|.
TGTGCCAGCAGCCCTCGGACTAGCGGGGGGTTGGAGACCCAGTACTTC
CASSPRTSGGLETQYF
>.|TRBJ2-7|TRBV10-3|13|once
TGTGCCGTCCAACCGGGACTGGACTACGAGCAGTACTTC
CAVQPGLDYEQYF
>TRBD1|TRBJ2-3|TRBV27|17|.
TGTGCCAGCAGACGTTTCCTGACAGGGGGTCTGACAGATACGCAGTATTTT
CASRRFLTGGLTDTQYF
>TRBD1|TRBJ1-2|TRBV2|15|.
TGTGCCAGCAGTCCTCGGGACAGACAACCCTATGGCTACACCTTC
CASSPRDRQPYGYTF
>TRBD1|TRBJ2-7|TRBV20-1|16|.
TGCAGTGCTAGTGCATTGCTTCAGGGGGCTAGGTACGAGCAGTACTTC
CSASALLQGARYEQYF
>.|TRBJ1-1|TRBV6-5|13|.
TGTGCCAGCAGGTCAGATTTCAACACTGAAGCTTTCTTT
CASRSDFNTEAFF
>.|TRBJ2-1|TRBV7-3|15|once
TGTGCCAGCAGTCTCGTCGGAGGGATCTACAATGAGCAGTTCTTC
CASSLVGGIYNEQFF
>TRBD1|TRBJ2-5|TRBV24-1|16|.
TGTGCCACCAGTGAGCTTACGACAGGGACCCAAGAGACCCAGTACTTC
CATSELTTGTQETQYF
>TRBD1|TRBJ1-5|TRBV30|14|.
TGTGCCTGGAGTACGGGACAGGGGTATCAGCCCCAGCATTTT
CAWSTGQGYQPQHF
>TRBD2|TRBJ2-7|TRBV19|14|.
TGTGCCAGTACTCAAAGCGGGGGGGCGCACGAGCAGTACTTC
CASTQSGGAHEQYF
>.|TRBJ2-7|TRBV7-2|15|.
TGTGCCAGCAGCTTATCTCAGGGGGGCACCTACGAGCAGTACTTC
CASSLSQGGTYEQYF
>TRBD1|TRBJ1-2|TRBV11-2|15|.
TGTGCCAGCAGAATCCGGGGGGACAGGGTGCATGGCTACACCTTC
CASRIRGDRVHGYTF
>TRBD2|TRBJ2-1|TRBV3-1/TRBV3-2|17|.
TGTGCCAGCAGCTTCCTGACTAGCGGGAGGGTCTACAATGAGCAGTTCTTC
CASSFLTSGRVYNEQFF
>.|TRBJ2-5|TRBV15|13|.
TGTGCCACCAGCAGAGTCGCAGAAGAGACCCAGTACTTC
CATSRVAEETQYF
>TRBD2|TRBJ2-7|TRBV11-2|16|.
TGTGCCAGCAGCCTGGGGACTAGCGGGATCTCCTACGAGCAGTACTTC
CASSLGTSGISYEQYF
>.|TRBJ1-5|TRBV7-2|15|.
TGTGCCAGCAGCTTAGTAGCCAGCCTTAATCAGCCCCAGCATTTT
CASSLVASLNQPQHF
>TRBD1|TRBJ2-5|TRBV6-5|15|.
TGTGCCAGCAGTTCCTGGGGACAGGCTCAAGAGACCCAGTACTTC
CASSSWGQAQETQYF
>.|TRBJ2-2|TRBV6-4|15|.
TGTGCCAGCAGTGACACCCCGGGGTCCACCGGGGAGCTGTTTTTT
CASSDTPGSTGELFF
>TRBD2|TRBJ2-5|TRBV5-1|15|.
TGCGCCAGCAGCTTTACTAGCGGTTTTCAAGAGACCCAGTACTTC
CASSFTSGFQETQYF
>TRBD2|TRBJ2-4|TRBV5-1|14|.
TGCGCCAGCAGCTTAGGGACTAGCGGTAACATTCAGTACTTC
CASSLGTSGNIQYF
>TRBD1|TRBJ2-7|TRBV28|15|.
TGTGCCAGCAGTTTTCTGGGACAGGGATCCTACGAGCAGTACTTC
CASSFLGQGSYEQYF
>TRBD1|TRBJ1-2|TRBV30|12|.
TGTGCCTGCTCGGACAGGATCTATGGCTACACCTTC
CACSDRIYGYTF
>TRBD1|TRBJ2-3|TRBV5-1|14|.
TGCGCCAGCAGCTTGGGGCAGGGGGCGGATACGCAGTATTTT
CASSLGQGADTQYF
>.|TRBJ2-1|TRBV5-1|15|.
TGCGCCAGCAGCTTGGGACGGGAGCGGATTGATGAGCAGTTCTTC
CASSLGRERIDEQFF
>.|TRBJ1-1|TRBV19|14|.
TGTGCCAGTAGTATACTCGGGGGAAACACTGAAGCTTTCTTT
CASSILGGNTEAFF
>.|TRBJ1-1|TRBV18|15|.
TGTGCCAGCTCACCAGTCAGGGTGAATTACACTGAAGCTTTCTTT
CASSPVRVNYTEAFF
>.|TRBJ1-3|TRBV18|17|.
TGTGCCAGCTCACCATCCGGACAGAGCCCCTCTGGAAACACCATATATTTT
CASSPSGQSPSGNTIYF
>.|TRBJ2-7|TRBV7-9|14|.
TGTGCCAGCAGCATGGCGGGACCCTCCTACGAGCAGTACTTC
CASSMAGPSYEQYF
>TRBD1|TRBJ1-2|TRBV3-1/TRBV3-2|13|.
TGTGCCAGCAGCCCCAAGACAGGGGTCGGCTACACCTTC
CASSPKTGVGYTF
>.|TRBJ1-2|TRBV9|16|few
TGTGCCAGCAGCGTAGGCGGGGCCGGTGGCGACTATGGCTACACCTTC
CASSVGGAGGDYGYTF
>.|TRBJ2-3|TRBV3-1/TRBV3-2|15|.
TGTGCCAGCAGCCAAGATACGCAGGACACAGATACGCAGTATTTT
CASSQDTQDTDTQYF
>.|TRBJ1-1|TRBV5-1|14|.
TGCGCCAGCAGACCTGGGGCCTTGAACACTGAAGCTTTCTTT
CASRPGALNTEAFF
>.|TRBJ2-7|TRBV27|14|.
TGTGCCAGCAGTTTAGGAGTCCCCCAGGGAGAGCAGTACTTC
CASSLGVPQGEQYF
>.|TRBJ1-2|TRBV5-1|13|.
TGCGCCAGCACCCCAGGGACTAACTATGGCTACACCTTC
CASTPGTNYGYTF
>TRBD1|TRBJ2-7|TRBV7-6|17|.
TGTGCCAGCAGCGGCACCTCGACAGGGGCCTATTCCTACGAGCAGTACTTC
CASSGTSTGAYSYEQYF
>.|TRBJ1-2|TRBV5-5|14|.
TGTGCCAGCAGCCAGGGACATCAACGAGGTGGCTACACCTTC
CASSQGHQRGGYTF
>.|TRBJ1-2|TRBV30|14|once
TGTGCCTGGCGACAGAAGGGCGCCTCTCTTTCCTACACCTTC
CAWRQKGASLSYTF
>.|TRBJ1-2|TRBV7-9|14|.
TGTGCCAGCAGCCCTAGATCGGGGAACTATGGCTACACCTTC
CASSPRSGNYGYTF
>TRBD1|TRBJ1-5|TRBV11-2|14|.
TGTGCCAGCAGCTTAGGACAGGGGAGTCAGCCCCAGCATTTT
CASSLGQGSQPQHF
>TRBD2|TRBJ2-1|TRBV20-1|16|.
TGCAGTGCTAGTAGGGCTAGCGGGAGGGCCGGGGATGAGCAGTTCTTC
CSASRASGRAGDEQFF
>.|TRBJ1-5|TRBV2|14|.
TGTGCCAGCAGTGAAGCCGGGGGAGGCCAGCCCCAGCATTTT
CASSEAGGGQPQHF
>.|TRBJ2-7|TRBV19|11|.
TGTGCCAGTAAGGGGGACTACGAGCAGTACTTC
CASKGDYEQYF
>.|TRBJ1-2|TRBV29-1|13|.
TGCAGCGTTGAAATCCAGGGGAGCAATGGCTACACCTTC
CSVEIQGSNGYTF
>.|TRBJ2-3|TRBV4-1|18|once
TGCGCCAGCAGCCAAAAAAGGGCACGACTAGTCGCAAGCGATACGCAGTATTTT
CASSQKRARLVASDTQYF
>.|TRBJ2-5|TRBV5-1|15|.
TGCGCCAGCAGCTTGGGGGGCGGGACCCAAGAGACCCAGTACTTC
CASSLGGGTQETQYF
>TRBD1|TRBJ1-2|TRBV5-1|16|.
TGCGCCAGCAGCGCGGACAGGGGGCGGGGGAACTATGGCTACACCTTC
CASSADRGRGNYGYTF
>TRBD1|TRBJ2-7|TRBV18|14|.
TGTGCCAGCTCAGCGGGACAGGGGACCTACGAGCAGTACTTC
CASSAGQGTYEQYF
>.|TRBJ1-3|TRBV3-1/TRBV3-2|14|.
TGTGCCAGCAGCCAAGTAGAGGTTGGAAACACCATATATTTT
CASSQVEVGNTIYF